Following are 12 T cell receptor beta chains from one sample sequenced in a study of CD8+CD57+ T cells in acquired aplastic anemia. CDR3 and TCR beta VDJ profiling relied on genomic DNA as the template. TCRdb fed the reads into MiXCR, producing one record per CDR3 protein. The sample yields 150,000 to 200,000 distinct CDR3 sequences, roughly 50% seen once. Those patients picked for sequencing had displayed CD8+CD57+ cell expansion on flow cytometry. The material sequenced was sorted CD4+, CD8+, or CD8+CD57+ T cells (not recorded which) from PBMCs. The receptors were sampled from a human donor with aplastic anemia.

Note on this clonotype: The germline gene is not matched at one end of the junction; a read error may be the cause. V and J are TRBV15 and TRBJ1-5; 9 bases match TRBD1. The CDR3 covers 17 residues. The germline V gene encodes CDR1 LNHNV and CDR2 YYDKDF (reference sequence). CDR3 bases: TGTGCCAGCAGCACGTGGACAGGGGTTGGGAGCAATCAGCCCCAGCATTTT. It is translated as CASSTWTGVGSNQPQHF.

For the CDR3, the DNA is TGTGCCAGCAGTGTGGGGCTGGGCTACGAGCAGTACTTC. As protein: CASSVGLGYEQYF. This sequence joins TRBV2 and TRBJ2-7, with D possibly TRBD1 on 5 matching bases. Trimming stripped 4 bases from V and 3 bases from J, with 10 bases between. The CDR3 is 13 residues long. Germline values: CDR1 SNHLY, CDR2 FYNNEI. The entire variable domain, with the rest obtained from reference TRBV2 and TRBJ2-7, is as follows: EPEVTQTPSHQVTQMGQEVILRCVPISNHLYFYWYRQILGQKVEFLVSFYNNEISEKSEIFDDQFSVERPDGSNFTLKIRSTKLEDSAMYFCASSVGLGYEQYFGPGTRLTVT.

This clonotype was counted ten times or more. The chain has TRBV5-8 and TRBJ2-7; the D call may be TRBD1 or TRBD2 (5 bases each). Germline CDR1 SGHTS, CDR2 YDEGEE. The CDR3 consists of 14 residues. The germline V and J ends were trimmed by 7 bases and 3 bases, with 17 bases remaining between them. CDR3 in amino acids: CASQEVGDLYEQYF. CDR3 in DNA: TGTGCCAGCCAGGAGGTAGGGGACCTCTACGAGCAGTACTTC.

The V and J genes are TRBV24-1 and TRBJ2-5; D is possibly TRBD1 (5 bases). Germline V gives CDR1 KGHDR, CDR2 SFDVKD. The CDR3 runs 13 residues. V was trimmed by 10 bases and J by 4 bases, leaving 15 bases between them. The chain's CDR3 is CATQGVGVETQYF. DNA of the CDR3: TGTGCCACGCAAGGGGTAGGTGTAGAGACCCAGTACTTC.

V and J are TRBV18 and TRBJ2-1; D is possibly TRBD2 (7 bases). Germline V gene sequence: CDR1 KGHSH, CDR2 LQKENI. The CDR3 has 16 residues. V was cut by 4 bases and J by 13 bases, with 26 bases left in between. DNA for the CDR3: TGTGCCAGCTCACTAAAACAGGGAGCGGGACTCGTATCCCAGTTCTTC. This codes for CASSLKQGAGLVSQFF.

This clonotype was counted ten times or more. CDR3 bases: TGTGCCAGCAGCTTGTCCCAGACAGGGATCAATCAGCCCCAGCATTTT. It encodes CASSLSQTGINQPQHF. The V gene is TRBV7-2, the J gene TRBJ1-5; 7 bases are shared with TRBD1. This CDR3 is 16 amino acids long. The V segment lost 3 bases and the J segment 3 bases; nucleotides outside the gene matches: 8. CDR1 and CDR2 from the germline V gene are SGHTA and FQGNSA.

The chain joins TRBV10-3 to TRBJ2-3; D may be TRBD1 or TRBD2 (5 bases each). Germline V gene data show CDR1 as ENHRY and CDR2 as SYGVKD. The CDR3 totals 18 residues. V gave up 0 bases and J gave up 6 bases, with 22 bases separating them. CDR3 sequence reads: CAISESIAGTNPMDTQYF. The CDR3 DNA sequence: TGTGCCATCAGTGAGTCTATCGCCGGGACCAACCCTATGGATACGCAGTATTTT.

The rearrangement uses TRBV12-5 and TRBJ2-2; weak D call: TRBD2 (5 bases). The germline V gene encodes CDR1 LGHNT and CDR2 FRNRAP. Between the trimmed V and J ends, which lost 6 bases and 3 bases, there was a span of 14 bases. CDR3 size: 15 residues. CDR3 region: CASGQRRHDTGELFF. CDR3 DNA: TGTGCTAGTGGCCAACGGAGGCACGACACCGGGGAGCTGTTTTTT.

The rearrangement uses TRBV29-1 and TRBJ2-1, with TRBD2 identical over 14 bases. Germline lookup yields CDR1 SQVTM and CDR2 ANQGSEA. This CDR3 spans 14 amino acids. The V segment lost 7 bases and the J segment 8 bases; nucleotides outside the gene matches: 7. The CDR3 is CSGLRLAGGDEQFF. The CDR3 DNA follows: TGCAGCGGGCTTAGACTAGCGGGAGGGGATGAGCAGTTCTTC.

There are many counts of this clonotype. V is TRBV9 and J is TRBJ2-1; D is unclear. Trimming removed 3 bases at V and 15 bases at J, with 19 bases between. This CDR3 is 13 amino acids long. Looked up from germline, CDR1 is SGDLS and CDR2 is YYNGEE. Here the CDR3 DNA reads TGTGCCAGCAGCGCAGATCATAAGGGTTTCGGGTTCTTC. Its protein product is CASSADHKGFGFF.

This clonotype has just one count. J is TRBJ1-6 and V is TRBV19; possible D gene TRBD1, 6 bases. CDR3 length equals 16 residues. The ends were cut back, 3 bases at V and 14 bases at J, with 23 bases in the middle. Germline V CDR1 and CDR2: LNHDA, SQIVND (reference sequence). CDR3 nucleotide sequence: TGTGCCAGTAGTATCTCTCTATTGGGGGGCCTAACGACCCTCCACTTT. The encoded protein is CASSISLLGGLTTLHF.

This clonotype showed up many times. This rearrangement joins TRBV20-1 to TRBJ2-3; 8 bases match TRBD2. V lost 6 bases and J lost 4; bases outside the gene matches: 12. Germline values: CDR1 DFQATT, CDR2 SNEGSKA (reference sequence). The CDR3 consists of 15 residues. The CDR3 spells CSATLTSARSDTQYF. DNA for the CDR3: TGCAGTGCAACTTTGACTAGCGCAAGATCAGATACGCAGTATTTT.